The clone carrying this TCR beta chain turned up a few times. Its specificity is unknown. One base away lies a much larger clone, so this may be a sequencing read error. This entry is derived from a study of breast tumors, draining lymph nodes, adjacent tissues. Study-level findings and limits: The lymph node origin of tumor T cells was framed as consistent with a hypothesis, not demonstrated. Tumor TCR diversity was below lymph nodes but above nontumor tissue. Tumor and nontumor repertoires were significantly more similar in luminal-like than in basal-like breast cancer.

The CDR3 consists of 17 residues. CDR1 is MDHEN and CDR2 is SYDVKM in the germline V gene. In TCRdb, the multiplex PCR reads were re-called with MiXCR into one record per CDR3 protein. Here the sample spans more than 50,000 distinct CDR3 sequences, approximately 57% being singletons. The sequence was obtained from a female donor with breast cancer. Some clones in this sample may be carry-over from other donors' samples. V gene TRBV28 combines with J gene TRBJ1-6, with D uncertain. The sequenced sample consisted of breast tumor tissue. This CDR3 reads CASSRWAGSRDLAPLRF. The CDR3 nucleotides read TGTGCCAGCAGCCGATGGGCGGGCAGCAGAGACCTGGCACCCCTCCGCTTT. The variable domain in full, with the rest retrieved from reference TRBV28 and TRBJ1-6, is DVKVTQSSRYLVKRTGEKVFLECVQDMDHENMFWYRQDPGLGLRLIYFSYDVKMKEKGDIPEGYSVSREKKERFSLILESASTNQTSMYLCASSRWAGSRDLAPLRFGNGTRLTVT.